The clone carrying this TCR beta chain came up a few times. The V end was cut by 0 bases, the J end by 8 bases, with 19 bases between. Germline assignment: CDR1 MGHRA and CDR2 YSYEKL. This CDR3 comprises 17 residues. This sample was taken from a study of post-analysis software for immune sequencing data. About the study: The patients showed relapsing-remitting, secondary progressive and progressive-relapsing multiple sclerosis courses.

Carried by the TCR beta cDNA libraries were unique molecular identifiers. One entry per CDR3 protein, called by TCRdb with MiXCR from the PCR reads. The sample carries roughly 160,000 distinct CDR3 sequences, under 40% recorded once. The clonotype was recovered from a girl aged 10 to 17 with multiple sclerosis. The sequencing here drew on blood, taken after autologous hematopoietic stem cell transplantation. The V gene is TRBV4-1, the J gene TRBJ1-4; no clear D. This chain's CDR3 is CASSQDFSIGHGEKLFF. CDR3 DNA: TGCGCCAGCAGCCAAGATTTCAGCATAGGGCATGGCGAAAAACTGTTTTTT.